This T cell receptor beta chain came from a study of blood T cell repertoires in COVID-19. In the original workflow: The assay estimated nucleated cells by amplifying reference gene primers. TCRdb keeps only in-frame clones here, not all; method: immunoSEQ multiplex PCR. V, J and clone size derive from that table, while D and trimming were established from the DNA sequence. In the table there are 90,000 to 150,000 clones, approximately 80% of which are singletons. Sequences were obtained from peripheral blood. This clonotype was sampled from a human donor in a cohort sampled during active COVID-19.

CDR3 in amino acids: CAISAPGLESYEQYF. The CDR3 coding sequence is TGTGCCATCAGTGCTCCAGGACTCGAATCCTACGAGCAGTACTTC. The chain links TRBV10-3 to TRBJ2-7; D is perhaps TRBD2 (5 bases). V was pared by 4 bases and J by 1 base, with 14 bases between. This CDR3 contains 15 residues. Germline CDR1 is ENHRY and CDR2 is SYGVKD.